Below, 20 T cell receptor beta chains from the same sample are listed, as sequenced in a study of post-analysis software for immune sequencing data. General observations from the study: Roughly 5 TRBV segments (TRBV5-6, TRBV5-1 and TRBV20-1 among them) occurred more frequently in patients than in controls.

Antigens for these TCRs are unknown. Unique molecular identifiers were built into the TCR beta cDNA libraries. TCRdb recomputed calls from the PCR reads with MiXCR, one row per CDR3 protein. The sample holds fewer than 900,000 distinct CDR3 sequences, around 46% seen once. Sequencing input: blood. Source of these receptors: a girl aged 10-17 years with multiple sclerosis.

This clonotype was seen just once. The gene calls are TRBV20-1 and TRBJ2-5; D unclear. The end of the DNA is better explained by TRBJ2-7, so the J call may be wrong. The germline V gene encodes CDR1 DFQATT and CDR2 SNEGSKA (reference sequence). This CDR3 region has 13 residues. In DNA, the CDR3 is TGCAGTGCTAGGAGCCCTGAGTACTTCGAGCAGTACTTC. This sequence encodes CSARSPEYFEQYF.

The chain employs TRBV6-5 and TRBJ1-5; D is perhaps TRBD1 (5 bases). The CDR3 is 16 residues long. V lost 4 bases and J lost 5, with 18 bases in between. The V gene's germline CDR1 is MNHEY and CDR2 SVGAGI. CDR3 region: CASSLALWGSDQPQHF. In DNA form, the CDR3 reads TGTGCCAGCAGTTTAGCCCTCTGGGGCTCGGATCAGCCCCAGCATTTT.

This clonotype was recorded many times. The chain couples TRBV7-2 to TRBJ2-3; 8 bases align to TRBD1. CDR1 and CDR2 (germline): SGHTA, FQGNSA. CDR3 size: 15 residues. With V trimmed by 8 bases and J by 4 bases, 11 bases remained unmatched. CDR3 sequence (DNA): TGTGCCAGCCAACCTAGGACAGGGTGGCCAGATACGCAGTATTTT. This encodes CASQPRTGWPDTQYF. The full variable domain, in which reference TRBV7-2 and TRBJ2-3 provide the parts outside the CDR3, is GAGVSQSPSNKVTEKGKDVELRCDPISGHTALYWYRQSLGQGLEFLIYFQGNSAPDKSGLPSDRFSAERTGGSVSTLTIQRTQQEDSAVYLCASQPRTGWPDTQYFGPGTRLTVL.

The chain recombines TRBV12-3 or TRBV12-4 with TRBJ2-1; 7 nucleotides align to TRBD2. This CDR3 contains 17 residues. V shed 6 bases and J 4 bases; nucleotides not matched to a gene: 15. CDR3 protein: CASSPDFGAGEYNEQFF. CDR3 nucleotides: TGTGCCAGCAGCCCAGACTTCGGGGCGGGGGAATACAATGAGCAGTTCTTC.

The V gene is TRBV24-1, the J gene TRBJ2-1; 7 bases are shared with TRBD2. CDR1 is KGHDR and CDR2 is SFDVKD in the germline V gene. The V and J ends lost 9 bases and 5 bases, in that order; junction bases with no gene match: 9. This CDR3 region has 14 residues. CDR3 coding DNA: TGTGCCACCGGTACTAGCGTCCGGGACAATGAGCAGTTCTTC. As protein: CATGTSVRDNEQFF.

This clonotype turned up a few times. This chain links TRBV7-9 with TRBJ2-1; TRBD2 matches at 12 bases. The V segment lost 9 bases and the J segment 7 bases; nucleotides outside the gene matches: 4. The germline V gene has CDR1 SEHNR and CDR2 FQNEAQ (reference sequence). The CDR3 is made up of 13 amino acids. In nucleotides, the CDR3 is TGTGCCAGGGGGACTAGCGGGTCTAATGAGCAGTTCTTC. This translates into CARGTSGSNEQFF.

The sample holds one count of this clonotype. This chain joins TRBV20-1 and TRBJ1-5; 8 positions match TRBD1. Per the germline V gene, CDR1 is DFQATT and CDR2 is SNEGSKA (reference sequence). The CDR3 length is 16 residues. J was trimmed by 5 bases and V by 1 base; bases with no gene match: 10. As DNA, the CDR3 is TGCAGTGCTAGAGCCCCAGGGACAGGTGGCTATCAGCCCCAGCATTTT. The encoded protein is CSARAPGTGGYQPQHF.

In its sample, this clonotype was seen many times. V and J are TRBV10-1 and TRBJ2-5; no clear D. This CDR3 spans 12 amino acids. Germline loops: CDR1 WNHNN, CDR2 SYGVQD (reference sequence). V lost 3 bases, J lost 4 bases, and 6 bases lay in between. CDR3 in DNA: TGCGCCAGCAGTGACGGTGGAGAGACCCAGTACTTC. Its protein is CASSDGGETQYF.

This chain connects TRBV13 to TRBJ1-1, with 7 bases fitting TRBD1. V shed 4 bases, J shed 4 bases, and the junction held 3 bases outside the gene matches. This CDR3 is 13 amino acids long. In germline, CDR1 is PRHDT, CDR2 FYEKMQ (reference sequence). CDR3 protein: CASSYKGATEAFF. In nucleotides, the CDR3 is TGTGCCAGCAGCTACAAGGGGGCCACTGAAGCTTTCTTT.

The chain employs TRBV12-3 or TRBV12-4 and TRBJ2-7; 8 positions match TRBD1. The CDR3 runs to 14 residues. The junction had 14 bases not matched to a gene; V was cut back by 6 bases and J by 10 bases. The CDR3 here is CASSLSTGERIQYF. CDR3 nucleotides: TGTGCCAGCAGCCTTTCGACAGGGGAGAGAATCCAGTACTTC.

This clonotype was counted a few times. V and J are TRBV27 and TRBJ2-5; the D is unclear. The DNA end favors TRBJ2-7, so the J call may be wrong. This CDR3 region has 15 residues. Germline assignment: CDR1 MNHEY and CDR2 SMNVEV (reference sequence). This CDR3 reads CASSSIPSRTYEQYF. In nucleotides, the CDR3 is TGTGCCAGCAGTTCCATCCCCAGCCGAACCTACGAGCAGTACTTC.

The V gene is TRBV7-9, the J gene TRBJ1-1; no firm D call. Looked up from germline, CDR1 is SEHNR and CDR2 is FQNEAQ (reference sequence). Trimming removed 1 base at V and 4 bases at J, with 10 bases between. This CDR3 comprises 14 residues. CDR3 nucleotide sequence: TGTGCCAGCAGCTTAGTTCGCGGAGCCACTGAAGCTTTCTTT. This gives the protein CASSLVRGATEAFF.

Worth noting for this clonotype: The junction departs from the called germline gene at one end, perhaps through a read error. V and J are TRBV7-7 and TRBJ2-5; no clear D gene. This CDR3 is 14 amino acids long. From germline, CDR1 is SSHAT and CDR2 FNYEAQ (reference sequence). CDR3 DNA sequence: TGTGCTAGCAGCTTGGACCGCGTGGGGGAGACCCAGTACTTC. It encodes CASSLDRVGETQYF. The full variable domain, its missing parts supplied by reference TRBV7-7 and TRBJ2-5, is GAGVSQSPRYKVTKRGQDVTLRCDPISSHATLYWYQQALGQGPEFLTYFNYEAQPDKSGLPSDRFSAERPEGSISTLTIQRTEQRDSAMYRCASSLDRVGETQYFGPGTRLLVL.

The CDR3 nucleotides read TGTGCCATCAGTAAGGGACGCTCCTACGAGCAGTACTTC. It is translated as CAISKGRSYEQYF. V is TRBV10-3 and J is TRBJ2-7, with D tentatively TRBD1 or TRBD2 (5 bases each). This CDR3 region has 13 residues. Trimming took off 5 bases at V and 0 bases at J, with 8 bases between the two ends. Germline CDR1 is ENHRY and CDR2 is SYGVKD.

This clonotype occurred once. The chain couples TRBV3-1 to TRBJ2-1; D is uncertain. This CDR3 has 16 residues. Germline loops: CDR1 LGHDT, CDR2 YNNKEL (reference sequence). V lost 1 base and J 7 bases, leaving 17 bases between the germline ends. CDR3 coding DNA: TGTGCCAGCAGCCAAGGTGAACGGGTAACGGAGAATGAGCAGTTCTTC. It yields the protein CASSQGERVTENEQFF.

This sequence joins TRBV7-2 and TRBJ2-5; D ambiguous. Trimming took off 3 bases at V and 5 bases at J, with 13 bases between the two ends. The CDR3 spans 14 residues. Germline CDR1 and CDR2: SGHTA and FQGNSA. CDR3 loop: CASSFRALAETQYF. CDR3 coding DNA: TGTGCCAGCAGCTTCCGGGCCCTGGCGGAGACCCAGTACTTC.

The V call is TRBV20-1, the J call TRBJ2-1; 9 nucleotides line up with TRBD1. The CDR3 length is 15 residues. J lost 6 bases, V lost 1 base, and 7 bases had no gene match. Germline CDR1 reads DFQATT; CDR2 reads SNEGSKA (reference sequence). Here the CDR3 reads CSARVVDRGGNEQFF. Written as DNA, the CDR3 is TGCAGTGCTAGAGTCGTGGACAGGGGAGGCAATGAGCAGTTCTTC.

The CDR3 coding sequence is TGTGCCAGCAGCTTACAACTAGCGGCACCGTATACGCAGTATTTT. It specifies CASSLQLAAPYTQYF. This rearrangement joins TRBV11-2 to TRBJ2-3; 8 bases line up with TRBD2. V was clipped by 2 bases and J by 7 bases; unmatched bases: 8. Germline V gives CDR1 SGHAT, CDR2 FQNNGV. The CDR3 sequence is 15 residues long.

V and J are TRBV7-9 and TRBJ2-1; D gene ambiguous. The germline V and J ends were trimmed by 8 bases and 9 bases, with 14 bases remaining between them. The CDR3 contains 12 residues. CDR1 and CDR2 from the germline V gene are SEHNR and FQNEAQ (reference sequence). CDR3 region: CASGPSRTEQFF. The CDR3 DNA sequence: TGTGCCAGCGGCCCCTCCCGTACTGAGCAGTTCTTC.

The rearrangement links TRBV29-1 to TRBJ1-1, with 8 bases lining up with TRBD1. Germline V gene data show CDR1 as SQVTM and CDR2 as ANQGSEA. The CDR3 totals 14 residues. Trimming took 7 bases from V and 5 from J; bases not matched to a gene: 12. CDR3 nucleotide sequence: TGCAGCGCCGCCAGTACAGGGGGGAGGACTGAAGCTTTCTTT. It encodes CSAASTGGRTEAFF.